The 26 T cell receptor beta chains listed next were all sequenced from one sample in a study of CD8 T cells in Susac syndrome. RNA totalling roughly 0.45 to 1 ug underwent reverse transcription with random hexamers. TCRdb reprocessed the immunoSEQ multiplex PCR reads via MiXCR and lists one record per CDR3 protein. This table holds around 190,000 distinct CDR3 sequences, around 94% found once. What was sequenced was CD4+ T cells from PBMCs. Every receptor here comes from a human donor with Susac syndrome.

The chain links TRBV20-1 to TRBJ2-5, with D tentatively TRBD2 (5 bases). CDR1 is DFQATT, CDR2 SNEGSKA, per germline (reference sequence). The CDR3 is 13 residues long. V was pared by 3 bases and J by 1 base, with 9 bases between. This CDR3 is CSAREAVQETQYF. Here the CDR3 DNA reads TGCAGTGCTAGGGAAGCGGTCCAAGAGACCCAGTACTTC.

For the CDR3, the DNA is TGCGCCAGCAGCCGAGCTAGCGGGGGGACCTACGAGCAGTACTTC. Its translation is CASSRASGGTYEQYF. The V gene is TRBV4-3, the J gene TRBJ2-7; TRBD2 matches 11 bases. The germline CDR1 and CDR2 sequences are LGHNA and YSLEER. The trim removed 4 bases at V and 2 bases at J, leaving 4 bases unmatched. The CDR3 is 15 amino acids.

J is TRBJ2-3 and V is TRBV5-1; 11 positions agree with TRBD1. Trimming removed 4 bases from V and 7 bases from J; junction bases left unmatched: 5. CDR3 length equals 14 residues. Germline lookup yields CDR1 SGHRS and CDR2 YFSETQ. Here the CDR3 reads CASSPGQGAHTQYF. CDR3 sequence (DNA): TGCGCCAGCAGCCCCGGACAGGGGGCGCATACGCAGTATTTT.

V is TRBV30 and J is TRBJ1-2, with TRBD1 matching 8 bases. Per germline, CDR1 GTSNPN and CDR2 SVGIG (reference sequence). This CDR3 is built from 13 residues. V trimming: 8 bases; J trimming: 5 bases; junction bases outside the gene matches: 10. The CDR3 DNA is TGTGCCCGGGGGAGGGACAGGCCGTATGGCTACACCTTC. It encodes CARGRDRPYGYTF.

V is TRBV4-3 and J is TRBJ1-2, with unresolved D. This CDR3 comprises 15 residues. Germline values: CDR1 LGHNA, CDR2 YSLEER. With 0 bases removed from V and 4 bases from J, the gap between germline ends came to 12 bases. CDR3 sequence reads: CASSQDKEKLYGYTF. In DNA, the CDR3 is TGCGCCAGCAGCCAAGATAAGGAGAAGCTCTATGGCTACACCTTC.

The genes are TRBV3-1 and TRBJ1-6; 9 bases align to TRBD1. This CDR3 is built from 16 residues. Germline lookup yields CDR1 LGHDT and CDR2 YNNKEL (reference sequence). V lost 7 bases to trimming and J lost 5 bases; unmatched junction nucleotides: 9. CDR3 region: CASTPSGTGNNSPLHF. In DNA form, the CDR3 reads TGTGCCAGCACCCCGTCCGGGACAGGGAATAATTCACCCCTCCACTTT.

This sequence joins TRBV2 and TRBJ2-5; possibly TRBD1 for D (5 bases). Germline CDR1 reads SNHLY; CDR2 reads FYNNEI. Trimming shortened V by 6 bases and J by 2 bases, and 16 bases separated the two germline ends. The CDR3 length is 15 residues. The CDR3 nucleotides are TGTGCCAGCAGCTTGGGGCAGCTAGATCAAGAGACCCAGTACTTC. Residues: CASSLGQLDQETQYF.

This clonotype was detected once. Here the CDR3 DNA reads TGTGCCAGCAGCCAACTCAACACAGATACGCAGTATTTT. Encoded protein: CASSQLNTDTQYF. This chain joins TRBV3-1 and TRBJ2-3; unclear D gene. The V end lost 2 bases, the J end lost 2 bases, and 5 bases lay between the germline ends. The germline CDR1 and CDR2 sequences are LGHDT and YNNKEL (reference sequence). The CDR3 is made up of 13 amino acids.

CDR3 DNA: TGTGCCAGCAGCTCCGCACCGGGACTAGCTGGCTACGAGCAGTACTTC. Encoded protein: CASSSAPGLAGYEQYF. The chain recombines TRBV7-2 with TRBJ2-7; TRBD2 matches at 9 bases. V was clipped by 4 bases and J by 3 bases; unmatched bases: 10. The germline V gene encodes CDR1 SGHTA and CDR2 FQGNSA. This CDR3 comprises 16 residues. Looking up the rest from reference TRBV7-2 and TRBJ2-7 gives the full variable domain: GAGVSQSPSNKVTEKGKDVELRCDPISGHTALYWYRQSLGQGLEFLIYFQGNSAPDKSGLPSDRFSAERTGGSVSTLTIQRTQQEDSAVYLCASSSAPGLAGYEQYFGPGTRLTVT.

The chain recombines TRBV7-7 with TRBJ2-5; TRBD2 aligns across 13 bases. The ends lost 1 base at V and 7 bases at J; junction bases unmatched: 0. In germline, CDR1 is SSHAT, CDR2 FNYEAQ (reference sequence). The CDR3 consists of 14 residues. CDR3 coding DNA: TGTGCCAGCAGCTTAGGACTAGCGGGAGGGACCCAGTACTTC. As protein: CASSLGLAGGTQYF. Full variable domain (rest looked up from reference TRBV7-7 and TRBJ2-5): GAGVSQSPRYKVTKRGQDVTLRCDPISSHATLYWYQQALGQGPEFLTYFNYEAQPDKSGLPSDRFSAERPEGSISTLTIQRTEQRDSAMYRCASSLGLAGGTQYFGPGTRLLVL.

This chain joins TRBV24-1 and TRBJ2-1, with 10 bases aligning to TRBD1. J lost 7 bases, V lost 4 bases, and 6 bases had no gene match. This CDR3 contains 15 residues. Germline CDR1 KGHDR, CDR2 SFDVKD. For the CDR3, the DNA is TGTGCCACCAGTGACCGACAGGGGGCCCGGAATGAGCAGTTCTTC. Protein product: CATSDRQGARNEQFF.

V usage is TRBV3-1 and J usage is TRBJ2-1; TRBD2 matches 10 bases. From germline, CDR1 is LGHDT and CDR2 YNNKEL (reference sequence). J gave up 4 bases and V 9 bases, and 0 bases lay outside the gene matches. This CDR3 contains 12 residues. The CDR3 DNA reads as TGTGCCAGTAGCGGGGGGTACAATGAGCAGTTCTTC. Its protein product is CASSGGYNEQFF.

The rearrangement joins TRBV2 to TRBJ2-3; D remains ambiguous. The CDR3 sequence is 14 residues long. Trimming took 2 bases from V and 6 from J, leaving 12 bases between them. Germline V gene lookup returns CDR1 SNHLY and CDR2 FYNNEI. CDR3 nucleotides: TGTGCCAGCAGTGAATCGAGCTTTGGTGATACGCAGTATTTT. Amino acids: CASSESSFGDTQYF. The full variable domain, rest sourced from reference TRBV2 and TRBJ2-3, is EPEVTQTPSHQVTQMGQEVILRCVPISNHLYFYWYRQILGQKVEFLVSFYNNEISEKSEIFDDQFSVERPDGSNFTLKIRSTKLEDSAMYFCASSESSFGDTQYFGPGTRLTVL.

This chain joins TRBV3-1 and TRBJ2-2, with a weak D call TRBD2 (6 bases). V was trimmed by 4 bases and J by 4 bases, leaving 10 bases between them. CDR1 LGHDT and CDR2 YNNKEL come from the germline V gene (reference sequence). This CDR3 has 14 amino acids. Written as DNA, the CDR3 is TGTGCCAGCAGCCGCTGGCGGGGCACCGGGGAGCTGTTTTTT. It encodes CASSRWRGTGELFF.

The rearrangement uses TRBV5-1 and TRBJ1-1, with TRBD1 as a possible D gene (5 bases). CDR1 is SGHRS, CDR2 YFSETQ, per germline. This CDR3 comprises 15 residues. Trimming pared 1 base from V and 0 bases from J, leaving 10 bases between. DNA for the CDR3: TGCGCCAGCAGCTTGTTAGGGGTGATGAACACTGAAGCTTTCTTT. Translated, it gives CASSLLGVMNTEAFF.

The chain uses TRBV11-2 and TRBJ1-2; D is perhaps TRBD1 (5 bases). CDR3 length equals 13 residues. Germline V gene sequence: CDR1 SGHAT, CDR2 FQNNGV. Deletions cut 5 bases from V and 0 bases from J, with 7 bases between. The CDR3 DNA sequence: TGTGCCAGCAGCCAGGGATCTAACTATGGCTACACCTTC. Its translation is CASSQGSNYGYTF.

The chain links TRBV7-2 to TRBJ1-2; the D is unclear. Trimming removed 7 bases at V and 2 bases at J, with 17 bases between. CDR3 size: 15 residues. Germline CDR1 reads SGHTA; CDR2 reads FQGNSA. CDR3 protein: CASTLGLGQNYGYTF. The CDR3 DNA is TGTGCCAGCACCCTGGGTCTGGGCCAGAACTATGGCTACACCTTC.

The gene calls are TRBV5-1 and TRBJ2-1; 9 positions match TRBD2. CDR1 SGHRS and CDR2 YFSETQ come from the germline V gene. Unmatched junction bases numbered 4, after V lost 0 bases and J lost 3 bases. CDR3 size: 16 residues. CDR3 sequence: CASSLGASGVYNEQFF. CDR3 DNA: TGCGCCAGCAGCTTGGGAGCTAGCGGGGTCTACAATGAGCAGTTCTTC.

The rearrangement uses TRBV11-1 and TRBJ2-5, with 8 bases lining up with TRBD2. Trimming cost V 1 base and J 3 bases; bases outside gene matches: 7. Germline V gene lookup returns CDR1 SGHAT and CDR2 FQDESV (reference sequence). The CDR3 spans 16 residues. DNA of the CDR3: TGTGCCAGCAGCTTAGGGCTAACTAGCGGAGAAGAGACCCAGTACTTC. Its protein product is CASSLGLTSGEETQYF.

V usage is TRBV7-3 and J usage is TRBJ2-2, with 7 bases aligning to TRBD1. CDR1 is SGHTA, CDR2 FQGTGA, per germline. V shed 5 bases, J shed 8 bases, and the junction held 2 bases outside the gene matches. The CDR3 runs to 12 residues. CDR3 nucleotides: TGTGCCAGCAGCACCAGGGGGGGGGAGCTGTTTTTT. Its translation is CASSTRGGELFF.

The chain has TRBV29-1 and TRBJ1-1, with unresolved D. The V end was cut by 3 bases, the J end by 2 bases, with 10 bases between. Per the germline V gene, CDR1 is SQVTM and CDR2 is ANQGSEA. The CDR3 totals 13 residues. CDR3 region: CSVEWRSNTEAFF. The CDR3 coding sequence is TGCAGCGTTGAGTGGCGGTCTAACACTGAAGCTTTCTTT.

The chain couples TRBV29-1 to TRBJ2-7, with D possibly TRBD2 on 6 matching bases. The germline V gene has CDR1 SQVTM and CDR2 ANQGSEA. Trimming took 4 bases from V and 6 from J, leaving 16 bases between them. The CDR3 has 13 amino acids. CDR3 in amino acids: CSVGGVGSGEQYF. The DNA for the CDR3 is TGCAGCGTTGGGGGGGTTGGTTCGGGCGAGCAGTACTTC.

This clonotype was observed once. This chain connects TRBV6-5 to TRBJ2-5; D perhaps matches TRBD2 (6 bases). The CDR3 length is 14 residues. Germline V gene lookup returns CDR1 MNHEY and CDR2 SVGAGI. Trimming left V 2 bases short and J 5 bases short, with 12 bases between. CDR3 in DNA: TGTGCCAGCAGTTACCCTAGGGCGGGGGAGACCCAGTACTTC. It codes for CASSYPRAGETQYF.

This chain uses TRBV5-1 with TRBJ1-5, with TRBD1 as a possible D gene (5 bases). Trimming shortened V by 4 bases and J by 3 bases, and 8 bases separated the two germline ends. CDR1 and CDR2 from the germline V gene are SGHRS and YFSETQ. This CDR3 has 13 residues. CDR3 sequence: CASSPGANQPQHF. The DNA for the CDR3 is TGCGCCAGCAGCCCCGGGGCCAATCAGCCCCAGCATTTT.

This clonotype has only a few counts. The chain's CDR3 is CSVELTAIYEQYF. CDR3 sequence (DNA): TGCAGCGTTGAACTAACGGCCATCTACGAGCAGTACTTC. V usage is TRBV29-1 and J usage is TRBJ2-7; D remains unclear. The CDR3 has 13 residues. Germline V gives CDR1 SQVTM, CDR2 ANQGSEA. V dropped 2 bases and J dropped 3 bases, with 11 bases sitting between them.

This clonotype appeared once. The chain couples TRBV9 to TRBJ1-2, with D perhaps matching TRBD1 (6 bases). V lost 4 bases to trimming and J lost 5 bases, with 12 bases between them. In germline, CDR1 is SGDLS, CDR2 YYNGEE. This CDR3 contains 13 residues. The CDR3 bases are TGTGCCAGCAGCCCGGACAGCCAATATGGCTACACCTTC. It translates to CASSPDSQYGYTF.